Given below is one T cell receptor (beta chain) in context. The source of the sample is a study of blood T cell repertoires in COVID-19. The overall study: Both acute and convalescent COVID-19 samples were obtained from the United States, Italy and Spain. PBMCs, B-cell-depleted T cells, or T cells provided the cDNA or gDNA that made up the material.

Original processing methods: Estimation of nucleated cell counts relied on the amplification of reference gene primers. The assay was immunoSEQ multiplex PCR, and TCRdb's table has in-frame clones only and misses some. The DNA gave D and trimming, while V, J and clone size come from that table. The table shows around 380,000 clones, with about 80% occurring only once. From germline, CDR1 is KGHSH and CDR2 LQKENI. The CDR3 is 15 amino acids. V dropped 0 bases and J dropped 0 bases, with 9 bases sitting between them. The chain uses TRBV18 and TRBJ2-7; D call uncertain. The origin of this receptor is a human donor with acute or convalescent COVID-19. The donor label of this sample is uncertain. Sequences were obtained from peripheral blood. CDR3 DNA sequence: TGTGCCAGCTCACCACCGAACCCCGGCTCCTACGAGCAGTACTTC. Protein: CASSPPNPGSYEQYF.